The following is a TCR beta chain sequence with its context. Its matching antigen is unknown. This CDR3 has 16 residues. CDR1 MDHEN and CDR2 SYDVKM come from the germline V gene. The V and J ends lost 2 bases and 5 bases, in that order; junction bases with no gene match: 7. The PCR contained 60 Vbeta and 13 Jbeta primers. Sequencing used immunoSEQ multiplex PCR; TCRdb keeps in-frame clones, though not all of them. In all, the sample yields around 78,000 clones. This specimen belongs to a study of cytomegalovirus exposure and HLA in healthy donors. For the study at large: Unique TCR beta sequences numbering about 100 million came from about 179 million T cells in an earlier analysis. General observations from the study: As a later analysis showed, several of the most significant clusters appeared to be linked to common viral pathogens.

The receptor comes from a man between 18 and 35 years old in good health and CMV-seropositive. The chain employs TRBV28 and TRBJ2-5; 11 bases line up with TRBD1. Sequencing was carried out using PBMCs. The CDR3 DNA reads TGTGCCAGCAGTTTAACGGACAGGGGGCGATGGGAGACCCAGTACTTC. Residues: CASSLTDRGRWETQYF.